The source of this T cell receptor beta chain is a study of T-cell memory formation after mild COVID-19. Study-wide background: TCR clusters were largely donor specific.

Germline V gene sequence: CDR1 LGHDT, CDR2 YNNKEL (reference sequence). The V and J ends lost 4 bases and 5 bases, in that order; junction bases with no gene match: 5. The CDR3 is made up of 14 amino acids. Study-level findings and limits: Day 15 to 85 contracting clones showed balanced CD4/CD8; day 15 to 37 expanders favored CD4+. Mostly located in CM and EM were contracting CD4+ clones, with contracting CD8+ clones located in EMRA. There was no confirmation that second-wave clones peaking on day 37 were SARS-CoV-2 specific.

As for this clonotype: No antigen is known for it.

TCRdb ran MiXCR on the 5' RACE reads and lists one entry per CDR3 protein. This sample has 400,000 to 500,000 distinct CDR3 sequences, with around 17% found just once. The specimen was PBMCs or a T cell subset sorted from them (not recorded which). The rearrangement uses TRBV3-1 and TRBJ2-1; 7 bases map to TRBD2. The TCR comes from a man aged 18 to 35 who had mild COVID-19 (a few samples of this study predate the infection). Cell type and time point are not known. The CDR3 nucleotides read TGTGCCAGCAGCCTCCGGGGGGTAGACAATGAGCAGTTCTTC. It encodes CASSLRGVDNEQFF.